Below, 3 T cell receptor beta chains from the same sample are listed, as sequenced in a study of shared clonotypes between healthy human individuals. The table came from immunoSEQ multiplex PCR; TCRdb's copy has only in-frame clones and leaves some out. The sample contains about 2.4 million clones, 93% of which appear only once. Sequenced: naive CD4+ T cells from PBMCs. Specified subset: CD45RA+ positively selected. The receptors derive from a man aged 18 to 30 in good health. Some clones in this sample may be carry-over from other donors' samples.

The chain has TRBV2 and TRBJ2-5; D uncertain. The CDR3 has 12 amino acids. V was cut by 4 bases and J by 12 bases, with 15 bases left in between. Germline V lookup: CDR1 SNHLY, CDR2 FYNNEI. In nucleotides, the CDR3 is TGTGCCAGCAGTGGGGAATCGGACCCAAAGTACTTC. Protein product: CASSGESDPKYF.

The V and J genes are TRBV28 and TRBJ2-2; 7 bases agree with TRBD1. V shed 5 bases, J shed 6 bases, and the junction held 12 bases outside the gene matches. The CDR3 is 16 residues long. Germline V gives CDR1 MDHEN, CDR2 SYDVKM. CDR3 amino acids: CASSRDRSWLAGELFF. As DNA, the CDR3 is TGTGCCAGCAGTCGGGACAGATCCTGGCTTGCCGGGGAGCTGTTTTTT.

The chain joins TRBV5-4 to TRBJ2-7; TRBD2 agrees at 7 bases. CDR3 length equals 17 residues. Germline-derived CDR1 and CDR2 are SGHNT and YYREEE (reference sequence). The V segment lost 1 base and the J segment 8 bases; nucleotides outside the gene matches: 18. For the CDR3, the DNA is TGTGCCAGCAGCTTGTTTTCGGGACCCTCGGGACTACACAAGCAGTACTTC. This encodes CASSLFSGPSGLHKQYF.